One and the same sample provided the 5 T cell receptor beta chains below, sequenced in a study of shared clonotypes between healthy human individuals (TCRdb year 2020). The method was the immunoSEQ multiplex PCR assay. TCRdb mirrors the immuneACCESS table, restricted to in-frame sequences. Some clones are absent from its copies; in checked studies, under half trace to an unresolved V gene, and the reason for the others is unknown. Recorded for this sample are approximately 500,000 clones; over 70% of them occurred a single time. Approximately 11% of the sample is taken by the ten largest. Sequences were obtained from PBMCs. These receptors were taken from a woman between 40 and 55 years old in good health. Some clones in this sample may be carry-over from other donors' samples.

Comments on this clone: This likely reflects a read error, since a far larger clone is one base away. The sample carries other DNA sequences with the same CDR3. The chain combines TRBV19 with TRBJ1-2; 7 nucleotides align to TRBD1. V trimming: 9 bases; J trimming: 4 bases; junction bases outside the gene matches: 20. Germline lookup yields CDR1 LNHDA and CDR2 SQIVND (reference sequence). The CDR3 runs to 17 residues. The CDR3, as DNA: TGTGCCAGCTCCCGCCCGGGACAGCGAAAACACGGCTATGGCTACACCTTC. Amino acids: CASSRPGQRKHGYGYTF. Combining the CDR3 with reference TRBV19 and TRBJ1-2 gives the whole variable domain DGGITQSPKYLFRKEGQNVTLSCEQNLNHDAMYWYRQDPGQGLRLIYYSQIVNDFQKGDIAEGYSVSREKKESFPLTVTSAQKNPTAFYLCASSRPGQRKHGYGYTFGSGTRLTVV.

The chain uses TRBV28 and TRBJ2-1; 7 nucleotides match TRBD1. The germline gives CDR1 MDHEN, CDR2 SYDVKM. With V trimmed by 6 bases and J by 5 bases, 4 bases remained unmatched. The CDR3 sequence is 13 residues long. CDR3 in amino acids: CASRDRTNNEQFF. Written as DNA, the CDR3 is TGTGCCAGCAGGGACAGGACGAACAATGAGCAGTTCTTC. Looking up the rest from reference TRBV28 and TRBJ2-1 gives the full variable domain: DVKVTQSSRYLVKRTGEKVFLECVQDMDHENMFWYRQDPGLGLRLIYFSYDVKMKEKGDIPEGYSVSREKKERFSLILESASTNQTSMYLCASRDRTNNEQFFGPGTRLTVL.

The chain is built from TRBV5-1 and TRBJ2-5, with D possibly being TRBD2 (6 bases). Germline loops: CDR1 SGHRS, CDR2 YFSETQ. This CDR3 has 13 residues. V shed 6 bases and J shed 1 base, with 10 bases lying between them. CDR3 amino acids: CASNQGGQETQYF. In nucleotides, the CDR3 is TGCGCCAGCAACCAGGGAGGCCAAGAGACCCAGTACTTC. The full variable domain, its missing parts supplied by reference TRBV5-1 and TRBJ2-5, is KAGVTQTPRYLIKTRGQQVTLSCSPISGHRSVSWYQQTPGQGLQFLFEYFSETQRNKGNFPGRFSGRQFSNSRSEMNVSTLELGDSALYLCASNQGGQETQYFGPGTRLLVL.

This clone is a singleton in its sample. The sample holds other DNA sequences that translate to the same CDR3. The V and J genes are TRBV15 and TRBJ1-1; D gene ambiguous. Between the trimmed V and J ends, which lost 0 bases and 2 bases, there was a span of 7 bases. The CDR3 is 14 residues long. The germline V gene has CDR1 LNHNV and CDR2 YYDKDF (reference sequence). The CDR3 loop reads CATSRDRVNTEAFF. The CDR3 DNA follows: TGTGCCACCAGCAGAGACCGCGTAAACACTGAAGCTTTCTTT.

CDR3 loop: CASSQARYEQYF. DNA for the CDR3: TGTGCCAGCAGCCAAGCCCGTTACGAGCAGTACTTC. The chain has TRBV14 and TRBJ2-7; no definite D call. Germline V gene sequence: CDR1 SGHDN, CDR2 FVKESK. The CDR3 loop spans 12 amino acids. Trimming removed 1 base at V and 4 bases at J, with 5 bases between.